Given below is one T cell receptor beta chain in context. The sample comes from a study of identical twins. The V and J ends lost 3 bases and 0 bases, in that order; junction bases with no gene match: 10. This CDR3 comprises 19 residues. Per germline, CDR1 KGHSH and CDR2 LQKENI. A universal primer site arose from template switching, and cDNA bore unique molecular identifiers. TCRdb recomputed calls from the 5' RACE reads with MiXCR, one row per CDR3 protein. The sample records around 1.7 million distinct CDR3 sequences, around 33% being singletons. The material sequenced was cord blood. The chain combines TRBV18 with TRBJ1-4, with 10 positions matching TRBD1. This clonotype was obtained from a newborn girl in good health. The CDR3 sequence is CASSPLGQGLISTNEKLFF. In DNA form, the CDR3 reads TGTGCCAGCTCACCGTTGGGACAGGGGTTGATTTCAACTAATGAAAAACTGTTTTTT.